What follows describes a single TCR beta chain. Healthy donors had no documented immune events, such as infections, while sampled. The record originates from a study of identifying expanded T cells in peripheral blood. Sequencing used immunoSEQ multiplex PCR; TCRdb keeps in-frame clones, though not all of them. Altogether about 53,000 clones are present, around 83% being singletons, with the ten largest covering roughly 18%. With V trimmed by 6 bases and J by 4 bases, 7 bases remained unmatched. CDR1 is WNHNN, CDR2 SYGVQD, per germline (reference sequence). The CDR3 is 14 amino acids. Sequences were obtained from blood. This TCR was sampled from a person aged 18-70 years in good health. V gene TRBV10-1 combines with J gene TRBJ1-2; the match to TRBD1 covers 8 bases. The CDR3, as DNA: TGCGCCAGCAGCGCGGACAGGGCCGGCTATGGCTACACCTTC. It encodes CASSADRAGYGYTF.